The source of this T cell receptor (beta chain) is a study of blood T cell repertoires in COVID-19. Across the study: COVID-19 samples, acute and convalescent, were from the United States, Italy and Spain.

Data came from immunoSEQ multiplex PCR; TCRdb stores just in-frame clones and leaves some out. The sample has tens of thousands of clones, approximately 80% seen once. It was during active infection that Seattle patients were enrolled and then longitudinally followed. This receptor was identified in a man aged 50-59 years with COVID-19, enrolled during active disease. Material: peripheral blood.

The CDR3: CASSPGQGATFEQYF. The CDR3 nucleotides are TGTGCCAGCAGCCCGGGACAGGGGGCGACATTCGAGCAGTACTTC. The gene calls are TRBV3-1 (or the pseudogene TRBV3-2) and TRBJ2-7, with TRBD1 identical over 12 bases. The V and J ends lost 4 bases and 6 bases, in that order; junction bases with no gene match: 7. CDR1 is LGHDT and CDR2 is YNNKEL in the germline V gene (reference sequence). This CDR3 comprises 15 residues.